Following are 20 T cell receptor beta chains from one sample sequenced in a study of cytomegalovirus exposure and HLA in healthy donors (TCRdb year 2017). The library was generated by the immunoSEQ multiplex PCR assay. The immuneACCESS repertoire file appears here via TCRdb, limited to in-frame rearrangements. These files lack a portion of the clones; in checked studies, under half of the deficit traces to unresolved V genes, and the cause of the others is not known. This sample holds fewer than 120,000 clones; about 92% were observed only once. The ten most abundant clones make up around 2% of the sample. The sample taken for sequencing was PBMCs. These receptor sequences come from a woman aged 18-29 years in good health and CMV-seronegative.

The chain has TRBV9 and TRBJ1-5, with a weak D call TRBD1 (6 bases). The CDR3 runs to 15 residues. V shed 0 bases and J shed 4 bases, with 11 bases lying between them. In germline, CDR1 is SGDLS, CDR2 YYNGEE. Here the CDR3 DNA reads TGTGCCAGCAGCGTAGCGCCAGGGGTTAATCAGCCCCAGCATTTT. This codes for CASSVAPGVNQPQHF.

This clone was seen only once. The chain combines TRBV4-3 with TRBJ2-1; TRBD2 matches 12 bases. Germline trimming cut 1 base from V and 7 bases from J; bases unmatched to any gene: 5. The CDR3 loop spans 16 amino acids. Germline CDR1 reads LGHNA; CDR2 reads YSLEER. The CDR3 loop is CASSQGAGTSGNEQFF. For the CDR3, the DNA is TGCGCCAGCAGCCAAGGAGCCGGGACTAGCGGGAATGAGCAGTTCTTC.

V and J are TRBV27 and TRBJ2-3; 8 bases fit TRBD2. CDR1 is MNHEY, CDR2 SMNVEV, per germline (reference sequence). The ends lost 3 bases at V and 3 bases at J; junction bases unmatched: 17. There are 19 residues in the CDR3. The CDR3: CASSLYWREVLSETDTQYF. The CDR3 DNA sequence: TGTGCCAGCAGTTTGTATTGGCGGGAGGTCCTCAGTGAGACAGATACGCAGTATTTT.

This chain joins TRBV28 and TRBJ2-5, with 7 bases aligning to TRBD2. Trimming at V came to 2 bases and at J to 1 base, leaving 7 bases not matched to a gene. Per germline, CDR1 MDHEN and CDR2 SYDVKM. This CDR3 contains 16 residues. The CDR3 bases are TGTGCCAGCAGTTTAGGGGGGGTTGGGGCCCAAGAGACCCAGTACTTC. Translation gives CASSLGGVGAQETQYF. Full variable domain (missing parts from reference TRBV28 and TRBJ2-5): DVKVTQSSRYLVKRTGEKVFLECVQDMDHENMFWYRQDPGLGLRLIYFSYDVKMKEKGDIPEGYSVSREKKERFSLILESASTNQTSMYLCASSLGGVGAQETQYFGPGTRLLVL.

This chain joins TRBV5-3 and TRBJ2-3, with D perhaps TRBD1 (6 bases). TRBV5-3 is designated an ORF whose function remains uncertain. V was pared by 4 bases and J by 0 bases, with 12 bases between. The CDR3 has 15 amino acids. The CDR3 region has the DNA TGTGCCAGAAGCCTATGGACAGTTAGCACAGATACGCAGTATTTT. Translated, it gives CARSLWTVSTDTQYF.

Comments on this clone: The sample contains more than one DNA sequence encoding this CDR3. This chain joins TRBV7-8 and TRBJ1-1, with TRBD1 matching 11 bases. Germline CDR1 and CDR2: SGHVS and FQNEAQ. V lost 2 bases and J lost 1; bases outside the gene matches: 3. The CDR3 runs 16 residues. The CDR3 loop reads CASSLRDRGSNTEAFF. Written as DNA, the CDR3 is TGTGCCAGCAGCTTACGGGACAGGGGGTCGAACACTGAAGCTTTCTTT.

The chain employs TRBV5-1 and TRBJ2-3; 8 bases match TRBD1. Germline CDR1 reads SGHRS; CDR2 reads YFSETQ. J gave up 5 bases and V 2 bases, and 7 bases lay outside the gene matches. This CDR3 has 15 residues. The CDR3 region has the DNA TGCGCCAGCAGCTTCGCCAGGGGGCATAAAGATACGCAGTATTTT. This translates into CASSFARGHKDTQYF. Variable domain in full (rest from reference TRBV5-1 and TRBJ2-3): KAGVTQTPRYLIKTRGQQVTLSCSPISGHRSVSWYQQTPGQGLQFLFEYFSETQRNKGNFPGRFSGRQFSNSRSEMNVSTLELGDSALYLCASSFARGHKDTQYFGPGTRLTVL.

J is TRBJ2-1 and V is TRBV5-6; no clear D gene. The CDR3 length is 15 residues. Per germline, CDR1 SGHDT and CDR2 YYEEEE. With 4 bases removed from V and 6 bases from J, the gap between germline ends came to 17 bases. CDR3 residues: CASSLRRPYVNEQFF. Written as DNA, the CDR3 is TGTGCCAGCAGCCTCCGGAGACCCTACGTCAATGAGCAGTTCTTC.

The chain employs TRBV6-5 and TRBJ1-2, with 9 nucleotides matching TRBD1. J was trimmed by 6 bases and V by 2 bases; bases with no gene match: 4. The germline V gene has CDR1 MNHEY and CDR2 SVGAGI. This CDR3 spans 14 amino acids. The CDR3 protein is CASSYGTGKDGYTF. Here the CDR3 DNA reads TGTGCCAGCAGTTACGGGACAGGGAAGGATGGCTACACCTTC.

The chain joins TRBV2 to TRBJ2-7; a possible D gene is TRBD2 (7 bases). Trimming took off 1 base at V and 2 bases at J, with 12 bases between the two ends. The germline V gene has CDR1 SNHLY and CDR2 FYNNEI. This CDR3 is 15 amino acids long. CDR3 sequence: CASSEGGGPPYEQYF. CDR3 DNA: TGTGCCAGCAGTGAAGGGGGGGGCCCCCCCTACGAGCAGTACTTC.

The chain carries TRBV6-5 and TRBJ2-7; D might be TRBD1 (6 bases). The CDR3 totals 15 residues. V lost 0 bases, J lost 1 base, and 10 bases lay in between. The germline gives CDR1 MNHEY, CDR2 SVGAGI. CDR3: CASSYSAGASYEQYF. The DNA for the CDR3 is TGTGCCAGCAGTTACTCGGCAGGGGCGTCCTACGAGCAGTACTTC.

CDR3 DNA sequence: TGTGCCAGCAGCGTGGGGACTCAGAACACTGAAGCTTTCTTT. This codes for CASSVGTQNTEAFF. The gene calls are TRBV9 and TRBJ1-1, with a weak D call TRBD1 (5 bases). V lost 2 bases, J lost 1 base, and 9 bases lay in between. The CDR3 covers 14 residues. Germline V CDR1 and CDR2: SGDLS, YYNGEE.

This clone was seen just once. The chain couples TRBV4-1 to TRBJ2-2; 7 bases are shared with TRBD1. The CDR3 consists of 13 residues. CDR1 and CDR2 (germline): MGHRA, YSYEKL. The trim removed 0 bases at V and 14 bases at J, leaving 6 bases unmatched. As DNA, the CDR3 is TGCGCCAGCAGCCAAGAAGAGGGGGCAAGACTGTTTTTT. This encodes CASSQEEGARLFF.

The gene calls are TRBV5-4 and TRBJ1-3; TRBD1 aligns across 8 bases. Germline values: CDR1 SGHNT, CDR2 YYREEE (reference sequence). The CDR3 sequence is 16 residues long. V dropped 4 bases and J dropped 4; count of bases not matched to a gene: 10. DNA for the CDR3: TGTGCCAGCAGCATACAGGGGGTATTATTCGGAAACACCATATATTTT. This gives the protein CASSIQGVLFGNTIYF.

The chain links TRBV23-1 to TRBJ2-5; 10 bases agree with TRBD1. TRBV23-1 is an open reading frame, and its role is uncertain. The CDR3 contains 18 residues. With V trimmed by 4 bases and J by 1 base, 12 bases remained unmatched. Here the CDR3 DNA reads TGCGCCAGCAGTCGATGCGTTGGGACAGGGGAATCCCAAGAGACCCAGTACTTC. The encoded protein is CASSRCVGTGESQETQYF.

The J gene is TRBJ2-1, the V gene TRBV6-5; D remains unclear. The CDR3 is 14 amino acids. Trimming removed 6 bases from V and 4 bases from J, with 13 bases in between. Germline values: CDR1 MNHEY, CDR2 SVGAGI. The CDR3 sequence: CASRPTVSYNEQFF. The CDR3 nucleotides are TGTGCCAGCAGACCTACAGTCTCTTACAATGAGCAGTTCTTC.

This sequence joins TRBV27 and TRBJ2-3; 11 nucleotides match TRBD2. This CDR3 comprises 17 residues. Unmatched junction bases numbered 7, after V lost 5 bases and J lost 0 bases. Germline V gene data show CDR1 as MNHEY and CDR2 as SMNVEV (reference sequence). The CDR3 DNA follows: TGTGCCAGCAGTCCCCGGACTAGCGGGCGAAGCACAGATACGCAGTATTTT. Its protein is CASSPRTSGRSTDTQYF.

The rearrangement links TRBV27 to TRBJ1-2, with 8 bases that match TRBD1. The V segment lost 4 bases and the J segment 5 bases; nucleotides outside the gene matches: 3. CDR1 is MNHEY and CDR2 is SMNVEV in the germline V gene (reference sequence). The CDR3 runs to 13 residues. In nucleotides, the CDR3 is TGTGCCAGCAGTTCAACAGGGGGATATGGCTACACCTTC. This encodes CASSSTGGYGYTF.

V and J are TRBV11-2 and TRBJ2-1, with 9 bases that match TRBD2. Germline CDR1 reads SGHAT; CDR2 reads FQNNGV. The CDR3 covers 17 residues. Unmatched junction bases numbered 12, after V lost 5 bases and J lost 4 bases. CDR3 sequence (DNA): TGTGCCAGCAGCCCCCTCGAGAGACTAGCGGATTACAATGAGCAGTTCTTC. It codes for CASSPLERLADYNEQFF.

CDR3 DNA: TGCGCCAGCAGCCAAGGTGGATCGCGGGAGCAGTACTTC. As protein: CASSQGGSREQYF. The chain has TRBV4-3 and TRBJ2-7; D remains unclear. V lost 1 base and J lost 7, with 11 bases in between. The CDR3 runs 13 residues. Germline CDR1 is LGHNA and CDR2 is YSLEER.